This T cell receptor beta chain appears in the sequencing data of a study of blood T cells in healthy people across ages. The second PCR ran roughly 6 to 12 cycles with a sample-barcoded 5' primer and J-beta primers. TCRdb passed the 5' RACE reads through MiXCR, listing each CDR3 protein once. The data contain some 760,000 distinct CDR3 sequences, roughly 25% of them singletons. The length of the CDR3 is 15 residues. The V gene lost 8 bases and the J gene lost 7 bases, with 21 bases spanning the gap. Germline values: CDR1 MDHEN, CDR2 SYDVKM. These sequences were also reported in another study, on T cells of mothers and their children. This second report adds: In this cohort, donors were a few healthy Caucasian mothers plus their six children.

Source material: blood. The rearrangement links TRBV28 to TRBJ1-5; no definite D call. This clonotype was sampled from a boy aged 5-17 years in good health. CDR3 DNA: TGTGCCAGCCGCGCCGGCGCCCGTGTTGGACAGCCCCAGCATTTT. The encoded protein is CASRAGARVGQPQHF.